This T cell receptor (beta chain) derives from a study of early T cells in non-severe SARS-CoV-2 infection listed by TCRdb under 2021. As for the study more broadly: Bulk RNA from unsorted whole blood was used for TCR sequencing, so alpha and beta chains could not be paired.

A case-control design nested within a healthcare worker cohort in London, UK, was used, with weekly nasopharyngeal swab PCR tests and blood sampling performed. Healthcare workers were enrolled in the week of the UK lockdown, from 23 to 31 March 2020, and were followed every week for up to roughly 15 weeks. Results the study describes overall, beyond this receptor: VDJdb matching was skewed toward anti-spike CD8 responses and likely underestimated virus-specific expansions by missing private and CD4 specificities.

At the junction V is shortened by 1 base and J by 5 bases; bases outside the gene matches: 5. From a lookup of the germline V gene, CDR1 and CDR2 are MGHDK and SYGVNS. The CDR3 has 15 amino acids, counting the end cysteine and phenylalanine. Only the CDR3 portion is preserved as DNA: 45 bases, with reading frame beginning at the first base. The method was 5' RACE. TCRdb records NextSeq 500 as the sequencer. In the TCR library protocol, unique molecular identifiers were attached to individual cDNA molecules to correct for PCR bias and sequencing error. TCR alpha and beta chains were both sequenced, and the abundances of alpha and beta sequences in each sample were closely correlated with each other. Per the original workflow: Decombinator V4 was used to annotate TCR sequences for V gene, J gene and CDR3. Expanded TCRs were defined as changing significantly between any two time points under a Poisson model with p below 0.0001. TCR abundances were normalised to the total number of TCRs sequenced in each sample and reported as counts per million. TRAV1-2 paired with TRAJ12, TRAJ20 or TRAJ33 defined MAIT TCRs, while TRAV10 paired with TRAJ18 defined iNKT TCRs. VDJdb, accessed on 1 November 2021, was searched for TCRs annotated for CMV, EBV and SARS-CoV-2, and TCRs annotated for more than one antigen were excluded. In TCRdb, the public reads were trimmed at Q25 with fastp and aligned with MiXCR, with productive beta chains retained. Records with the same CDR3 protein are collapsed into one entry carrying the most frequent genes and DNA. The V and J calls and clone size are TCRdb's, not the authors'. Across this sample there are around 70,000 distinct CDR3 sequences, with 12% seen only once. The ten biggest clones cover 3% to 5% of the sample.

The table lists this clonotype with a few counts. Its antigen is not yet known. No base-level quality is on record; no much larger clone is a single base apart. The TCR originated in an adult who was a healthcare worker with PCR-confirmed SARS-CoV-2 infection or an uninfected control (not recorded which). The sequence joins TRBV25-1 to TRBJ2-1; TRBD1 lines up with 7 middle nucleotides. Sequencing was carried out using whole blood. The CDR3 protein: CASSEWTGTDNEQFF. Here is the DNA: TGTGCCAGCAGTGAATGGACCGGGACAGACAATGAGCAGTTCTTC.